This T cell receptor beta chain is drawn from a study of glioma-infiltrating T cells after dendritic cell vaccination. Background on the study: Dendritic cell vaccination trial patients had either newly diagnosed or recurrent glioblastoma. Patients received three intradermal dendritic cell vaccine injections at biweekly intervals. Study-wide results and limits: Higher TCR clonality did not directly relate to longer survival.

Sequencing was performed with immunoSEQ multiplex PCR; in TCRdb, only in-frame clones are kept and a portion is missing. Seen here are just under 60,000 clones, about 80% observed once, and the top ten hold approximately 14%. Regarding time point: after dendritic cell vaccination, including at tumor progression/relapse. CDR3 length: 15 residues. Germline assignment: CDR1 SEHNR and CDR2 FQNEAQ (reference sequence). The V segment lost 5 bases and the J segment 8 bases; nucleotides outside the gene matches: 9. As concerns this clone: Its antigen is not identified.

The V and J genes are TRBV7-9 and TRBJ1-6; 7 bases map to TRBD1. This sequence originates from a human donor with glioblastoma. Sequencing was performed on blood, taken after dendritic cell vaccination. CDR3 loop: CASSTQGTLDSPLHF. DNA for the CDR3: TGTGCCAGCAGCACACAGGGGACCCTGGATTCACCCCTCCACTTT.